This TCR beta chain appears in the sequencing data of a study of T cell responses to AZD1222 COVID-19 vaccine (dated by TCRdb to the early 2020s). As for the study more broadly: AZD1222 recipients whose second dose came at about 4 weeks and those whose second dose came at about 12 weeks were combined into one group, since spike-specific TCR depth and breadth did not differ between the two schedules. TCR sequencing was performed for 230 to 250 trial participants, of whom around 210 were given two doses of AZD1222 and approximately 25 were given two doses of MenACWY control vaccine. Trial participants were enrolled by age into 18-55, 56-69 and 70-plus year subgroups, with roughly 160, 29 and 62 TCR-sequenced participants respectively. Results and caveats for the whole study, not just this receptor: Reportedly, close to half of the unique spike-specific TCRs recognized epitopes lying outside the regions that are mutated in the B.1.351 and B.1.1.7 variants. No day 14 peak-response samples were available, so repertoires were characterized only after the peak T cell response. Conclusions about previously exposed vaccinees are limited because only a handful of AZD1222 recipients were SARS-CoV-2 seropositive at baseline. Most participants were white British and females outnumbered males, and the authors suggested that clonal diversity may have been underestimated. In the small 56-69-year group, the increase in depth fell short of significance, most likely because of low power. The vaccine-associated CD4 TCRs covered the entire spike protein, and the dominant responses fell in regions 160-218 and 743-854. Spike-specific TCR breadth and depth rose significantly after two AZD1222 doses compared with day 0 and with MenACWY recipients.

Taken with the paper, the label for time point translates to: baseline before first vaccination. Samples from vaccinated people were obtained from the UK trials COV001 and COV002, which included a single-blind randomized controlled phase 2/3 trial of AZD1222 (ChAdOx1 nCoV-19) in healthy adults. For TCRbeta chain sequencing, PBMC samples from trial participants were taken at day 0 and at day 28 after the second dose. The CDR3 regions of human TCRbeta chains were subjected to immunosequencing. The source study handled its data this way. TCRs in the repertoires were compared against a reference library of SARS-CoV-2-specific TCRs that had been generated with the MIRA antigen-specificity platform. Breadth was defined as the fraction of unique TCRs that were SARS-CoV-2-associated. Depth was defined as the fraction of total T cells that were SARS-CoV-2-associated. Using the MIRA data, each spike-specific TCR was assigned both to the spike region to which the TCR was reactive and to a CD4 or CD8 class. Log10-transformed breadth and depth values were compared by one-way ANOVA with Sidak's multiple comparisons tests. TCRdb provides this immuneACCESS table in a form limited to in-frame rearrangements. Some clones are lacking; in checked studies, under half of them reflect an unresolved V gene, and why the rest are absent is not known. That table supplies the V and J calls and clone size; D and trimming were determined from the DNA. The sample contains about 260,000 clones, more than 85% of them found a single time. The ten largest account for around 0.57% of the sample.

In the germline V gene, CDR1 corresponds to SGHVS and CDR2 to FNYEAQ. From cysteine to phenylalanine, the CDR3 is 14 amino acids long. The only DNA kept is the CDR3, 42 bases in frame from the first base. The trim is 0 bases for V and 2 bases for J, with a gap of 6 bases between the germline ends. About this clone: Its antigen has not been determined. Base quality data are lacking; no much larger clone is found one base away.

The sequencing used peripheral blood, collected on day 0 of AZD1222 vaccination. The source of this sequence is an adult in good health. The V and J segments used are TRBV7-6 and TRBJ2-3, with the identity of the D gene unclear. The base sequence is TGTGCCAGCAGCTTAGCAGTGTTCACAGATACGCAGTATTTT. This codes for CASSLAVFTDTQYF.